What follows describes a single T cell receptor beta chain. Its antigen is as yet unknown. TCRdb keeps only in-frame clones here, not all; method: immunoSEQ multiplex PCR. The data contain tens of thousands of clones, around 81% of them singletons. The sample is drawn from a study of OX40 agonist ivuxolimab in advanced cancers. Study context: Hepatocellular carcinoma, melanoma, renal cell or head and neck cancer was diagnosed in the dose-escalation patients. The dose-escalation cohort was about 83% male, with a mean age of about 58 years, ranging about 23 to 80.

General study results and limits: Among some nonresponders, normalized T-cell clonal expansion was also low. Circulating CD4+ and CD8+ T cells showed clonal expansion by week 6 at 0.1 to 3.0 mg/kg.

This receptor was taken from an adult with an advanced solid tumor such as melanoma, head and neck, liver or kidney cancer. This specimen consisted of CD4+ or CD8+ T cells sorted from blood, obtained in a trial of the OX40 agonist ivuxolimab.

DNA for the CDR3: TGTGCCAGCAGCCAAGAACGGTACGAGCAGTACTTC. Translating gives CASSQERYEQYF. The V gene is TRBV14, the J gene TRBJ2-7; D gene ambiguous. Germline values: CDR1 SGHDN, CDR2 FVKESK. Trimming stripped 0 bases from V and 4 bases from J, with 4 bases between. This CDR3 comprises 12 residues.